This TCR beta chain was recovered during a study of cytomegalovirus exposure and HLA in healthy donors. Turning to the study itself: From 150 million to 200 million T cells, an earlier analysis saw approximately 110 million unique TCR beta sequences. Across more than 350 genotyped donors, more than 75% landed in the Caucasian-associated ancestry cluster. Study-level findings and limits: A later analysis found that most CMV-associated TCR beta chains appeared HLA-restricted. A later analysis linked about 17,000 TCR beta sequences to HLA alleles at 0.05 false discovery rate.

J was trimmed by 5 bases and V by 3 bases; bases with no gene match: 5. Germline CDR1 and CDR2: MDHEN and SYDVKM. This CDR3 comprises 14 residues. This clone was detected a few times. Its matching antigen is unknown. PCR used 60 Vbeta primers and 13 Jbeta primers. Sequencing was performed with immunoSEQ multiplex PCR; in TCRdb, only in-frame clones are kept and a portion is missing. The sample lists under 200,000 clones, 77% occurring once. This chain joins TRBV28 and TRBJ2-7, with 9 nucleotides matching TRBD1. Material for sequencing was PBMCs. The TCR originated in a female donor in good health and CMV-seronegative. CDR3 region: CASSLTGGSDEQYF. The DNA for the CDR3 is TGTGCCAGCAGTTTGACAGGGGGTAGCGACGAGCAGTACTTC.